Following are 23 T cell receptor beta chains from one sample sequenced in a study of T cells expressing NK-cell markers. TCRdb reworked the 5' RACE reads into one entry per CDR3 protein, no DNA. The sample has fewer than 400,000 distinct CDR3 sequences. Sequenced material: blood T cells: a sorted CD56 or NKG2C T cell subset, CD4+ or CD8+ T cells, or bulk PBMC T cells (not recorded which). These receptors originate from a woman between 45 and 65 years old in good health.

The chain recombines TRBV7-2 with TRBJ2-7. This CDR3 is built from 13 residues. Germline V gene lookup returns CDR1 SGHTA and CDR2 FQGNSA. The chain's CDR3 is CASSPWTSPEQYF.

The chain joins TRBV19 to TRBJ2-4; without DNA, the TCRdb call of TRBD1 cannot be checked. Looked up from germline, CDR1 is LNHDA and CDR2 is SQIVND (reference sequence). This CDR3 comprises 14 residues. The CDR3 loop reads CASSIGGGRNIQYF.

The chain has TRBV7-9 and TRBJ1-2. This CDR3 spans 14 amino acids. The germline V gene encodes CDR1 SEHNR and CDR2 FQNEAQ (reference sequence). This chain's CDR3 is CASSHEFSNYGYTF.

The chain links TRBV12-5 to TRBJ1-1. Germline CDR1 is LGHNT and CDR2 is FRNRAP. This CDR3 spans 12 amino acids. The CDR3 sequence is CASGFPGLEAFF.

The chain carries TRBV5-1 and TRBJ2-5; TCRdb's D gene call, TRBD2, goes unchecked for lack of DNA. This CDR3 spans 14 amino acids. Germline CDR1 SGHRS, CDR2 YFSETQ. The CDR3 region is CASSGEANQETQYF.

This sequence joins TRBV9 and TRBJ1-5; TCRdb calls TRBD1, which cannot be checked without DNA. CDR3 length equals 15 residues. CDR1 and CDR2 from the germline V gene are SGDLS and YYNGEE. The chain's CDR3 is CASSVGGQDNQPQHF.

This rearrangement joins TRBV27 to TRBJ2-1; the TRBD2 assignment by TCRdb is unverifiable without DNA. This CDR3 comprises 15 residues. Germline lookup yields CDR1 MNHEY and CDR2 SMNVEV (reference sequence). CDR3: CASSPTSGLYNEQFF.

The chain couples TRBV7-2 to TRBJ1-5; the TCRdb call, TRBD1, lacks DNA for checking. The CDR3 runs to 14 residues. Germline CDR1 reads SGHTA; CDR2 reads FQGNSA. CDR3: CASNDGGGHQPQHF.

This chain uses TRBV12-3 or TRBV12-4 with TRBJ2-3; the D gene TCRdb calls, TRBD2, cannot be checked with no DNA. The CDR3 totals 15 residues. The CDR3 region is CASSLGGRVTDTQYF.

J is TRBJ2-1 and V is TRBV6-5; TCRdb outputs TRBD2, but without DNA this stays unchecked. The germline CDR1 and CDR2 sequences are MNHEY and SVGAGI. The CDR3 covers 13 residues. The CDR3 protein is CASRKLASDEQFF.

The chain employs TRBV2 and TRBJ2-5; TCRdb returns TRBD1, unconfirmable since there is no DNA. CDR3 length: 14 amino acids. The germline V gene encodes CDR1 SNHLY and CDR2 FYNNEI. The CDR3 here is CASRSGQDRTTGYF.

This chain uses TRBV27 with TRBJ2-7; TCRdb indicates TRBD2, and absent DNA this call remains unverified. CDR1 and CDR2 from the germline V gene are MNHEY and SMNVEV (reference sequence). The CDR3 totals 13 residues. CDR3 region: CASSLSLQARQYF.

The gene calls are TRBV2 and TRBJ2-7; TCRdb calls TRBD2, which cannot be checked without DNA. Per the germline V gene, CDR1 is SNHLY and CDR2 is FYNNEI. This CDR3 comprises 14 residues. The CDR3 loop is CASVLAGASYEQYF.

The chain has TRBV7-3 and TRBJ2-2. Germline CDR1 is SGHTA and CDR2 is FQGTGA. The CDR3 length is 14 residues. CDR3 residues: CASSFRVNTGELFF.

This sequence joins TRBV4-1 and TRBJ2-1; TCRdb names TRBD2, which stays unverified in the absence of DNA. Germline V lookup: CDR1 MGHRA, CDR2 YSYEKL. CDR3 length: 15 residues. The CDR3 reads CASSQDIADYNEQFF.

The V and J genes are TRBV24-1 and TRBJ1-5. The V gene's germline CDR1 is KGHDR and CDR2 SFDVKD. The CDR3 has 14 residues. The chain's CDR3 is CATSGGGSYQPQHF.

The chain links TRBV11-2 to TRBJ2-1; TCRdb's D call, TRBD1, is unchecked because there is no DNA. The CDR3 is made up of 19 amino acids. Germline values: CDR1 SGHAT, CDR2 FQNNGV. CDR3: CASSYVGLRKGAEKNEQFF.

The chain joins TRBV7-9 to TRBJ2-3; TCRdb's D gene call, TRBD2, goes unchecked for lack of DNA. The CDR3 spans 17 residues. Germline CDR1 reads SEHNR; CDR2 reads FQNEAQ (reference sequence). CDR3 sequence: CASSSTLAAPNTDTQYF. The complete variable domain, with remaining parts taken from reference TRBV7-9 and TRBJ2-3, reads DTGVSQNPRHKITKRGQNVTFRCDPISEHNRLYWYRQTLGQGPEFLTYFQNEAQLEKSRLLSDRFSAERPKGSFSTLEIQRTEQGDSAMYLCASSSTLAAPNTDTQYFGPGTRLTVL.

This chain joins TRBV4-1 and TRBJ1-2. The germline V gene has CDR1 MGHRA and CDR2 YSYEKL. This CDR3 is built from 16 residues. This CDR3 reads CASSQASALPRSGYTF.

The chain joins TRBV24-1 to TRBJ1-2; the D call from TCRdb, TRBD1, cannot be confirmed without DNA. In germline, CDR1 is KGHDR, CDR2 SFDVKD. CDR3 size: 15 residues. CDR3: CATSDRGQGYYGYTF.

The chain has TRBV27 and TRBJ1-4; the D gene TCRdb calls, TRBD1, cannot be checked with no DNA. The CDR3 length is 14 residues. The germline V gene encodes CDR1 MNHEY and CDR2 SMNVEV (reference sequence). This CDR3 is CASRRQGANEKLFF.

This chain links TRBV5-1 with TRBJ2-4. Germline CDR1 reads SGHRS; CDR2 reads YFSETQ. The CDR3 runs 12 residues. The CDR3 loop is CASHGQKNIQYF. The full variable domain, completed using reference TRBV5-1 and TRBJ2-4, is KAGVTQTPRYLIKTRGQQVTLSCSPISGHRSVSWYQQTPGQGLQFLFEYFSETQRNKGNFPGRFSGRQFSNSRSEMNVSTLELGDSALYLCASHGQKNIQYFGAGTRLSVL.

The genes are TRBV9 and TRBJ1-5. This CDR3 spans 13 amino acids. The V gene's germline CDR1 is SGDLS and CDR2 YYNGEE. The CDR3 sequence: CASSVKVNQPQHF.